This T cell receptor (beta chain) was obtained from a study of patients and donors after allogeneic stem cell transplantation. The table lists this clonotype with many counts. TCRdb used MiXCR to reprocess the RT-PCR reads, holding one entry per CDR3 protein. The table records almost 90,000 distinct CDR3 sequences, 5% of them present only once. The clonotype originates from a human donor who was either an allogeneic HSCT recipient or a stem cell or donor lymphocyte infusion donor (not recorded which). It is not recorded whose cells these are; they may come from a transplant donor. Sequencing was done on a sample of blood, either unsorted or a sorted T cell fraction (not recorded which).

The DNA for the CDR3 is TGCGCCAGCAGCCAAGCGGGGGGCGCGAACACCGGGGAGCTGTTTTTT. Protein: CASSQAGGANTGELFF. The rearrangement links TRBV4-1 to TRBJ2-2; D may be TRBD2 (7 bases). Germline V gene sequence: CDR1 MGHRA, CDR2 YSYEKL. Between the trimmed V and J ends, which lost 1 base and 0 bases, there was a span of 9 bases. The CDR3 spans 16 residues.